The 9 T cell receptor beta chains given below trace back to one sample, sequenced in a study of blood T cell repertoires in COVID-19 (TCRdb year 2020). Library construction relied on the immunoSEQ multiplex PCR assay. Here the immuneACCESS table is served through TCRdb, limited to in-frame sequences with V and J called. Missing clones are a known gap in these copies; in checked studies unresolved V genes cover under half, and the rest lacks a known reason. In all, the sample holds fewer than 250,000 clones, and around four fifths of those were seen once. In total, the top ten clones hold 7% to 10% of the sample. Source material: peripheral blood. These receptors originate from a woman in her 50s with acute or convalescent COVID-19.

The CDR3 bases are TGTGCCACCAGCAGAGATGTCACAGACTCTGGAAACACCATATATTTT. Protein product: CATSRDVTDSGNTIYF. The V call is TRBV15, the J call TRBJ1-3, with D unresolved. CDR1 and CDR2 (germline): LNHNV, YYDKDF (reference sequence). Trimming removed 0 bases from V and 0 bases from J, with 9 bases in between. The CDR3 spans 16 residues.

V gene TRBV5-6 combines with J gene TRBJ1-2; 10 bases map to TRBD1. With 3 bases clipped from V and 6 bases from J, the junction kept 8 bases outside the gene matches. Germline V lookup: CDR1 SGHDT, CDR2 YYEEEE. There are 15 residues in the CDR3. The CDR3 DNA reads as TGTGCCAGCAGCTATACTGGGACAGGGGAAGATGGCTACACCTTC. Translation: CASSYTGTGEDGYTF.

This clone is a singleton in its sample. The chain combines TRBV28 with TRBJ1-1; weak D call: TRBD1 (5 bases). The V gene lost 6 bases and the J gene lost 4 bases, with 15 bases spanning the gap. The CDR3 is 14 residues long. From germline, CDR1 is MDHEN and CDR2 SYDVKM. The CDR3 nucleotides read TGTGCCAGCAGCCACCTCGACCAGGGCACTGAAGCTTTCTTT. This codes for CASSHLDQGTEAFF.

V is TRBV2 and J is TRBJ2-1; 8 bases fit TRBD2. This CDR3 contains 14 residues. Germline V gives CDR1 SNHLY, CDR2 FYNNEI. The junction had 11 bases not matched to a gene; V was cut back by 7 bases and J by 9 bases. The CDR3 region has the DNA TGTGCCAGCACGGTGGAGCGGGAGAGAGGTGAGCAGTTCTTC. Translating gives CASTVERERGEQFF.

The sample holds a few counts of this clone. This chain uses TRBV6-6 with TRBJ1-2; D might be TRBD1 (5 bases). Trimming left V 1 base short and J 0 bases short, with 9 bases between. The CDR3 is 15 residues long. CDR1 and CDR2 from the germline V gene are MNHNY and SVGAGI (reference sequence). Written as DNA, the CDR3 is TGTGCCAGCAGTTACTGGTCAGGGCCTAACTATGGCTACACCTTC. Protein: CASSYWSGPNYGYTF.

The J gene is TRBJ2-7, the V gene TRBV7-9, with 9 positions matching TRBD1. The length of the CDR3 is 13 residues. The germline V gene encodes CDR1 SEHNR and CDR2 FQNEAQ (reference sequence). V was clipped by 5 bases and J by 7 bases; unmatched bases: 6. The CDR3 bases are TGTGCCAGCAGCCAGGGACAGGGCAGGGAGCAGTACTTC. Translating it yields CASSQGQGREQYF.

This chain joins TRBV2 and TRBJ2-1, with 9 nucleotides matching TRBD2. There are 15 residues in the CDR3. The trim removed 4 bases at V and 4 bases at J, leaving 5 bases unmatched. Per the germline V gene, CDR1 is SNHLY and CDR2 is FYNNEI. CDR3 sequence: CASSGGTSGYNEQFF. The CDR3, as DNA: TGTGCCAGCAGTGGCGGAACTAGCGGGTACAATGAGCAGTTCTTC.

The CDR3 spells CASSLADYSEAFF. The DNA for the CDR3 is TGTGCCAGCAGCTTAGCAGACTACTCTGAAGCTTTCTTT. The chain links TRBV13 to TRBJ1-1; D gene unclear. The CDR3 is 13 amino acids. V was clipped by 1 base and J by 6 bases, with 9 bases between them. Germline CDR1 PRHDT, CDR2 FYEKMQ (reference sequence).

This chain uses TRBV5-1 with TRBJ1-6; D remains unclear. The CDR3 length is 16 residues. Between the trimmed V and J ends, which lost 0 bases and 9 bases, there was a span of 16 bases. Germline V lookup: CDR1 SGHRS, CDR2 YFSETQ. Written as DNA, the CDR3 is TGCGCCAGCAGCTTGGGGTTGGCCGTTGCGGGTTCACCCCTCCACTTT. Translation: CASSLGLAVAGSPLHF. Filled out from reference TRBV5-1 and TRBJ1-6, the complete variable domain reads KAGVTQTPRYLIKTRGQQVTLSCSPISGHRSVSWYQQTPGQGLQFLFEYFSETQRNKGNFPGRFSGRQFSNSRSEMNVSTLELGDSALYLCASSLGLAVAGSPLHFGNGTRLTVT.